This T cell receptor (beta chain) was captured in a study of T-cell memory formation after mild COVID-19. Study results and caveats: Memory cells collected pre-infection included some clones that later responded, suggesting cross-reactive memory joined. Of the contracting clones, CD4+ ones lay mainly in CM and EM, and CD8+ ones in EMRA.

Constant-segment primers served in 5'RACE that generated TCR alpha and TCR beta cDNA libraries bearing sample barcodes and UMIs. In TCRdb, the 5' RACE reads were re-called with MiXCR into one record per CDR3 protein. This table holds around 300,000 distinct CDR3 sequences, roughly 15% found once. On this clonotype: Antigen specificity is unknown.

The J segment lost 2 bases and the V segment lost 3 bases, leaving 12 bases of the junction unmatched. The CDR3 spans 17 residues. Germline V gene data show CDR1 as SGHNT and CDR2 as YYREEE (reference sequence). The sequence derives from a young man who had mild COVID-19 (a few samples of this study predate the infection). Cell type and time point are not known. The sample comprised PBMCs or a T cell subset sorted from them (not recorded which). The chain recombines TRBV5-4 with TRBJ2-5; 8 nucleotides line up with TRBD2. The DNA for the CDR3 is TGTGCCAGCAGCTCCGCTGGGGCGCGGGGGGCTCAAGAGACCCAGTACTTC. Its protein is CASSSAGARGAQETQYF.